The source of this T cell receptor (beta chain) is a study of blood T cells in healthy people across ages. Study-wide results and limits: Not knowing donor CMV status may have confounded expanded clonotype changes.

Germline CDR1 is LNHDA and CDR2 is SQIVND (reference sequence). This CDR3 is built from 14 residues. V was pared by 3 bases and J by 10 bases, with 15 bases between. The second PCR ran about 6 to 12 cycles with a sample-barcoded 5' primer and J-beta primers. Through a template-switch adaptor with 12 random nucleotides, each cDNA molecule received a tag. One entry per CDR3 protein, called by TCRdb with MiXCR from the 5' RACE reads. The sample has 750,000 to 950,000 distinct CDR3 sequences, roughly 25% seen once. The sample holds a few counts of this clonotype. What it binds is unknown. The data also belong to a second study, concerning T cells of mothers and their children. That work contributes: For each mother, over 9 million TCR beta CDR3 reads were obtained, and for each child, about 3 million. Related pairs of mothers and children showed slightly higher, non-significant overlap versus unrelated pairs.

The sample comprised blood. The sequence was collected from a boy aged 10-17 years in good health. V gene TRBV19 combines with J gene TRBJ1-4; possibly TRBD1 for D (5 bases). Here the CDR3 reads CASSIGYLGGKLFF. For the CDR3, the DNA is TGTGCCAGTAGTATTGGGTACCTGGGGGGAAAACTGTTTTTT.